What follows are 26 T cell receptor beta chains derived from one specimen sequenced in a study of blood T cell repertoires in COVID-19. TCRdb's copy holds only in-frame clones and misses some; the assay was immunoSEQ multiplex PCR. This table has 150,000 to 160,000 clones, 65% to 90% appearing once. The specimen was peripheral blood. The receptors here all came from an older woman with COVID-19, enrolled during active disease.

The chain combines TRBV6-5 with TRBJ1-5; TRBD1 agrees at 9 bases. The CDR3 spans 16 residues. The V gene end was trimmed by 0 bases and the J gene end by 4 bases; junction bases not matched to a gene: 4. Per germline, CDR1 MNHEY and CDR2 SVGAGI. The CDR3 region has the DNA TGTGCCAGCAGTTACTCGGGGACAGGGCGAAATCAGCCCCAGCATTTT. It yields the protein CASSYSGTGRNQPQHF.

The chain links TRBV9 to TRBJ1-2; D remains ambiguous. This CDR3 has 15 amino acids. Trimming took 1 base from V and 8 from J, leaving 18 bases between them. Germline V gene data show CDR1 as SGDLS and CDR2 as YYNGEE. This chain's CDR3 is CASSVTPDGEEGYTF. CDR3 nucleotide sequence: TGTGCCAGCAGCGTAACTCCCGACGGGGAGGAAGGCTACACCTTC.

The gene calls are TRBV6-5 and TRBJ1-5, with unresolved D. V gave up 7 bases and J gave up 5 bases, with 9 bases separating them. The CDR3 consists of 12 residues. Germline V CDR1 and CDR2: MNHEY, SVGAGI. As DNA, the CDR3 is TGTGCCAGCACCCAAGAGTATCAGCCCCAGCATTTT. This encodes CASTQEYQPQHF.

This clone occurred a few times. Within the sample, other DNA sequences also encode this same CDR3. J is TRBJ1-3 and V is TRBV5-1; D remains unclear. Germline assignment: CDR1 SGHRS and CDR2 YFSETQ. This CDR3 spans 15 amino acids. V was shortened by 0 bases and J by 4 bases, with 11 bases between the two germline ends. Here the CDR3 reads CASSLDGRSGNTIYF. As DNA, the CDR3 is TGCGCCAGCAGCTTGGACGGCAGGTCCGGAAACACCATATATTTT.

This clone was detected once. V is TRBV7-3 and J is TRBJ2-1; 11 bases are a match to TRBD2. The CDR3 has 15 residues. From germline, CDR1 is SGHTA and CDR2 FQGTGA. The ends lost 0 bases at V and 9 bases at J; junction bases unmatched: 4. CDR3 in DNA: TGTGCCAGCAGCTTAACCCACGGACTAGCGGGTGAGCAGTTCTTC. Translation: CASSLTHGLAGEQFF. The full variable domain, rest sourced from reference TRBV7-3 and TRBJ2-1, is GAGVSQTPSNKVTEKGKYVELRCDPISGHTALYWYRQSLGQGPEFLIYFQGTGAADDSGLPNDRFFAVRPEGSVSTLKIQRTERGDSAVYLCASSLTHGLAGEQFFGPGTRLTVL.

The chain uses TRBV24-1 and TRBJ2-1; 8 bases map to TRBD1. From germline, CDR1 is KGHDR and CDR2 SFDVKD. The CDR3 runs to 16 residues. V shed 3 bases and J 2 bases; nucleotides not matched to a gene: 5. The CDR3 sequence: CATSDGTGRPYNEQFF. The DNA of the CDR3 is TGTGCCACCAGTGATGGGACAGGCCGACCCTACAATGAGCAGTTCTTC.

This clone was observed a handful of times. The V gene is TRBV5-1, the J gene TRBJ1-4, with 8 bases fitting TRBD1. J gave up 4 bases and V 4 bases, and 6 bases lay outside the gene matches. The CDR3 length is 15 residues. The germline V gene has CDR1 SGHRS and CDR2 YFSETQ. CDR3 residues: CASSQGQGYNEKLFF. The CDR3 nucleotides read TGCGCCAGCAGCCAAGGACAGGGTTATAATGAAAAACTGTTTTTT. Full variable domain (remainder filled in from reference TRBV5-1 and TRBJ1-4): KAGVTQTPRYLIKTRGQQVTLSCSPISGHRSVSWYQQTPGQGLQFLFEYFSETQRNKGNFPGRFSGRQFSNSRSEMNVSTLELGDSALYLCASSQGQGYNEKLFFGSGTQLSVL.

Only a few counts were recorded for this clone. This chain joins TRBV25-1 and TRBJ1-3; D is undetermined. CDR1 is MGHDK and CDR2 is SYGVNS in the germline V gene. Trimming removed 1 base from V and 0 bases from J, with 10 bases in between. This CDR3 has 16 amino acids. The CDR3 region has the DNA TGTGCCAGCAGTGAATCTCGCTTACTCTCTGGAAACACCATATATTTT. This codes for CASSESRLLSGNTIYF.

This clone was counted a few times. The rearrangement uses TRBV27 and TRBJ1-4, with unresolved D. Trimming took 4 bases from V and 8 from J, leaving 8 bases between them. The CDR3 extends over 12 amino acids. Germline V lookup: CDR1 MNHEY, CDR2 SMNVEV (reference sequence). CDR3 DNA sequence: TGTGCCAGCAGTTCTGGAGGAGAAAAACTGTTTTTT. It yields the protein CASSSGGEKLFF.

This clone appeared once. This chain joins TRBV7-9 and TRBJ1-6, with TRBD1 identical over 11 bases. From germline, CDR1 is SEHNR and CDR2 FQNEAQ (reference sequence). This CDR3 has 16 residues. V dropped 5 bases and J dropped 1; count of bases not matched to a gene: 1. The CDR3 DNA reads TGTGCCAGCAGCGGACAGGGGGCATCCTATAATTCACCCCTCCACTTT. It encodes CASSGQGASYNSPLHF.

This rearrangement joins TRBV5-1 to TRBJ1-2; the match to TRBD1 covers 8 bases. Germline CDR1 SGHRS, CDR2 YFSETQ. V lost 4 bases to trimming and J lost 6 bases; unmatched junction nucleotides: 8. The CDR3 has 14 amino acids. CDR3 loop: CASSLDRGGDGYTF. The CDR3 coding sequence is TGCGCCAGCAGCCTAGACAGGGGTGGTGATGGCTACACCTTC.

CDR3 nucleotides: TGTGCCAGCAGCCGAGGCCAGTACGAGCAGTACTTC. Translated: CASSRGQYEQYF. V gene TRBV12-3 or TRBV12-4 combines with J gene TRBJ2-7; D gene uncertain. Trimming pared 6 bases from V and 4 bases from J, leaving 10 bases between. This CDR3 contains 12 residues.

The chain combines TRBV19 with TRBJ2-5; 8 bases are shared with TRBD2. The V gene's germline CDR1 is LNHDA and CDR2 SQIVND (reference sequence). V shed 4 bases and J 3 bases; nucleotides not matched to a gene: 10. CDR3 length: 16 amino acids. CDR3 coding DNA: TGTGCCAGTAGTACCCAGCGGGGGCTACGGGAAGAGACCCAGTACTTC. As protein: CASSTQRGLREETQYF.

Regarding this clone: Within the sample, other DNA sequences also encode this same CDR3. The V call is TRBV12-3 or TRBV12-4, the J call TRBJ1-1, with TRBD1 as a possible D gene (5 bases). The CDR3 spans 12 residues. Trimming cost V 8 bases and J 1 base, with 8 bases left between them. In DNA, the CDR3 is TGTGCCAGCCGGGGGGGGAACACTGAAGCTTTCTTT. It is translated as CASRGGNTEAFF.

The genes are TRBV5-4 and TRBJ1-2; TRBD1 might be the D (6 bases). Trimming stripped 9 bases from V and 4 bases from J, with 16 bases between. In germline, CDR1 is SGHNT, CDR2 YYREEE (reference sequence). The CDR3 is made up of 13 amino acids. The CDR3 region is CATTDSGGYGYTF. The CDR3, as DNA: TGTGCCACGACGGACAGCGGGGGCTATGGCTACACCTTC.

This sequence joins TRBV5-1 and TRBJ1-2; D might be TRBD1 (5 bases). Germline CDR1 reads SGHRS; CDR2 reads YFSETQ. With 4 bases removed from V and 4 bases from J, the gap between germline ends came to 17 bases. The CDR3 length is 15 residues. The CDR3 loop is CASSPTGTGVYGYTF. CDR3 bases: TGCGCCAGCAGCCCAACCGGGACGGGGGTCTATGGCTACACCTTC.

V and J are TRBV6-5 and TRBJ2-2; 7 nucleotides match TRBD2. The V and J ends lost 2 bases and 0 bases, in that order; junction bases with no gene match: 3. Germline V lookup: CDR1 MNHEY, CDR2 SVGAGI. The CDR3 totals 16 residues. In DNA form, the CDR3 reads TGTGCCAGCAGTTACCAGACTAGCTCGAACACCGGGGAGCTGTTTTTT. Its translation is CASSYQTSSNTGELFF.

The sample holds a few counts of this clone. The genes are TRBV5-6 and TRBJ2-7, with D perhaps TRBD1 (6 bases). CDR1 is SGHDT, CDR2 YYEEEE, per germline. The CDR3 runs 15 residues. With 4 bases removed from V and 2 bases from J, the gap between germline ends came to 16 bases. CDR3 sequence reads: CASSRGAGDTYEQYF. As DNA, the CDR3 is TGTGCCAGCAGCCGAGGGGCAGGGGATACCTACGAGCAGTACTTC.

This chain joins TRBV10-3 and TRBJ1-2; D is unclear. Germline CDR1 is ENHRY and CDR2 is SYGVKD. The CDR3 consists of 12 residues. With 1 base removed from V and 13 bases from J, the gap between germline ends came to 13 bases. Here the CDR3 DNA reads TGTGCCATCAGTGAGTTGGCGGAACGATTCACCTTC. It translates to CAISELAERFTF.

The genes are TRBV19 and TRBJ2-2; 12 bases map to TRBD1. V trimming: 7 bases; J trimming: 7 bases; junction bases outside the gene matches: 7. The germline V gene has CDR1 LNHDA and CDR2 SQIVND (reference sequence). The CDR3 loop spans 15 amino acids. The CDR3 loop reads CASTLGQGAFGELFF. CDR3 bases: TGTGCCAGTACACTGGGACAGGGGGCGTTCGGGGAGCTGTTTTTT.

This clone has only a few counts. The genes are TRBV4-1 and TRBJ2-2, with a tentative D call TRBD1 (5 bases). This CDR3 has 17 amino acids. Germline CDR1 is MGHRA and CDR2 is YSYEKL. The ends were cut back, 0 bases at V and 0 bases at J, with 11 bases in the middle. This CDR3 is CASSQDIRGANTGELFF. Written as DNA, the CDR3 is TGCGCCAGCAGCCAAGATATAAGGGGCGCGAACACCGGGGAGCTGTTTTTT.

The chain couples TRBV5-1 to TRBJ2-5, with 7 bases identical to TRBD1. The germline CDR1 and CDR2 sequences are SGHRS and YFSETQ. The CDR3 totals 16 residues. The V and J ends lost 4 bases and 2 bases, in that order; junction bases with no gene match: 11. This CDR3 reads CASSQSGRGLQETQYF. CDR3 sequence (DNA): TGCGCCAGCAGCCAAAGTGGCAGGGGGTTGCAAGAGACCCAGTACTTC. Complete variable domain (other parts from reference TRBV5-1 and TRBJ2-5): KAGVTQTPRYLIKTRGQQVTLSCSPISGHRSVSWYQQTPGQGLQFLFEYFSETQRNKGNFPGRFSGRQFSNSRSEMNVSTLELGDSALYLCASSQSGRGLQETQYFGPGTRLLVL.

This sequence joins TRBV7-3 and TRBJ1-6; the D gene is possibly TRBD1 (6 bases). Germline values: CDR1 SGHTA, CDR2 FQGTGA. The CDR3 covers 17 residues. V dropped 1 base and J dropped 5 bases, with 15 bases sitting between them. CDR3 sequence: CASSLKGTGTNNSPLHF. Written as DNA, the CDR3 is TGTGCCAGCAGCTTAAAAGGCACAGGGACGAATAATTCACCCCTCCACTTT.

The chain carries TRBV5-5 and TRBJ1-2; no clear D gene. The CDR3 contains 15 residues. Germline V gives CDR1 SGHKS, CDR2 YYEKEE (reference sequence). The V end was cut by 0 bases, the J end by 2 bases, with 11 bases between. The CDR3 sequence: CASSLGYSSNYGYTF. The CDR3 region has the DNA TGTGCCAGCAGCTTGGGTTACAGTTCCAACTATGGCTACACCTTC.

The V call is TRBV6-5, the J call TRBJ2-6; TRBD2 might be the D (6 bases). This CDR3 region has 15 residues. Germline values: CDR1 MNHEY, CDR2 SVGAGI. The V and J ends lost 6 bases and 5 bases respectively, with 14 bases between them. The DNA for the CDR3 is TGTGCCAGCAGCCCCGCGGGGCCCTGGGCCAACGTCCTGACTTTC. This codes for CASSPAGPWANVLTF.

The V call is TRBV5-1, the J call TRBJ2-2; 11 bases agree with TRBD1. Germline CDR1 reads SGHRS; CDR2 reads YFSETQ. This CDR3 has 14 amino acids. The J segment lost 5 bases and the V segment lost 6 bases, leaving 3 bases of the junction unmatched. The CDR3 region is CASTGTGGTGELFF. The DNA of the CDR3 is TGCGCCAGCACAGGGACAGGGGGGACCGGGGAGCTGTTTTTT. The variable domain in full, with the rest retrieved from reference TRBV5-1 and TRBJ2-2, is KAGVTQTPRYLIKTRGQQVTLSCSPISGHRSVSWYQQTPGQGLQFLFEYFSETQRNKGNFPGRFSGRQFSNSRSEMNVSTLELGDSALYLCASTGTGGTGELFFGEGSRLTVL.